The rows below give T cell receptor beta chains drawn from one sample of a study of blood T cell repertoires in COVID-19. Clones were read by immunoSEQ multiplex PCR, and TCRdb kept only the in-frame ones, dropping some. The sample consists of roughly 500,000 clones, more than 85% of them appearing once. Sequences were obtained from PBMCs or T cells enriched from blood (not recorded which). These receptors were collected from a woman aged 55-69 years who had recovered from COVID-19. The CDR3 runs from the conserved cysteine through the conserved F or W. D genes are given only for firm matches. Only some rows state a clone size, as once, few, many or a class for expanded clones.

clone_size: .; j_call: TRBJ1-5; d_call: TRBD1; v_call: TRBV24-1; cdr3_aa: CATSDGGQGGNQPQHF; cdr3_nt: TGTGCCACCAGTGATGGGGGACAGGGGGGTAATCAGCCCCAGCATTTT
clone_size: .; j_call: TRBJ1-1; d_call: .; v_call: TRBV5-1; cdr3_aa: CASSLTGLNTEAFF; cdr3_nt: TGCGCCAGCAGCCTGACAGGTTTGAACACTGAAGCTTTCTTT
clone_size: .; j_call: TRBJ1-2; d_call: TRBD1; v_call: TRBV5-4; cdr3_aa: CASSLGGQGGIYGYTF; cdr3_nt: TGTGCCAGCAGCTTGGGGGGACAGGGAGGAATCTATGGCTACACCTTC
clone_size: .; j_call: TRBJ1-1; d_call: .; v_call: TRBV29-1; cdr3_aa: CSVSGSLDSAAEAFF; cdr3_nt: TGCAGCGTTTCGGGGAGCCTTGACTCAGCGGCTGAAGCTTTCTTT
clone_size: .; j_call: TRBJ2-1; d_call: .; v_call: TRBV5-1; cdr3_aa: CASSVNGGLAYNEQFF; cdr3_nt: TGCGCCAGCAGCGTAAACGGGGGGCTGGCCTACAATGAGCAGTTCTTC
clone_size: .; j_call: TRBJ2-7; d_call: .; v_call: TRBV5-4; cdr3_aa: CASSPPEGSVYEQYF; cdr3_nt: TGTGCCAGCAGCCCTCCGGAGGGCTCCGTCTACGAGCAGTACTTC
clone_size: .; j_call: TRBJ2-3; d_call: .; v_call: TRBV5-4; cdr3_aa: CASSSNTDTQYF; cdr3_nt: TGTGCCAGCAGCTCCAACACAGATACGCAGTATTTT
clone_size: .; j_call: TRBJ2-2; d_call: TRBD2; v_call: TRBV7-9; cdr3_aa: CASSQMGTSPGELFF; cdr3_nt: TGTGCCAGCAGCCAGATGGGGACTAGCCCCGGGGAGCTGTTTTTT
clone_size: .; j_call: TRBJ2-5; d_call: .; v_call: TRBV24-1; cdr3_aa: CATSDFNGQETQYF; cdr3_nt: TGTGCCACCAGTGATTTTAACGGCCAAGAGACCCAGTACTTC
clone_size: .; j_call: TRBJ2-1; d_call: .; v_call: TRBV6-5; cdr3_aa: CASRGAGSYNEQFF; cdr3_nt: TGTGCCAGCAGAGGAGCCGGGTCCTACAATGAGCAGTTCTTC
clone_size: .; j_call: TRBJ2-7; d_call: .; v_call: TRBV2; cdr3_aa: CASKRTWGASYEQYF; cdr3_nt: TGTGCCAGCAAGCGAACTTGGGGCGCCTCCTACGAGCAGTACTTC
clone_size: .; j_call: TRBJ2-3; d_call: .; v_call: TRBV24-1; cdr3_aa: CATSDPHGLSDTQYF; cdr3_nt: TGTGCCACCAGTGATCCCCATGGGCTTTCAGATACGCAGTATTTT
clone_size: once; j_call: TRBJ2-3; d_call: TRBD2; v_call: TRBV2; cdr3_aa: CASSLAGGRDTQYF; cdr3_nt: TGTGCCAGCAGCCTAGCGGGGGGGCGTGATACGCAGTATTTT
clone_size: .; j_call: TRBJ2-2; d_call: .; v_call: TRBV10-1; cdr3_aa: CASTRNRDGELFF; cdr3_nt: TGCGCCAGCACCAGAAACAGGGACGGGGAGCTGTTTTTT
clone_size: .; j_call: TRBJ2-3; d_call: TRBD1; v_call: TRBV5-1; cdr3_aa: CASSTRGQGGSDTQYF; cdr3_nt: TGCGCCAGCAGCACCCGGGGACAGGGGGGATCAGATACGCAGTATTTT
clone_size: .; j_call: TRBJ2-3; d_call: TRBD2; v_call: TRBV5-1; cdr3_aa: CASSSLAGPGDTQYF; cdr3_nt: TGCGCCAGCAGCTCGTTAGCGGGGCCGGGAGATACGCAGTATTTT